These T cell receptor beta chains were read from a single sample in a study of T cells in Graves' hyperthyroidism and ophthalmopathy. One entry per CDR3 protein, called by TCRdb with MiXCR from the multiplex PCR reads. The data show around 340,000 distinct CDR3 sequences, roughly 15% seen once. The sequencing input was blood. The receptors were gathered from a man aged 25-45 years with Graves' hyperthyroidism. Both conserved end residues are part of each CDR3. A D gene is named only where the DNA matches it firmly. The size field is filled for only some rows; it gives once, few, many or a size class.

TGCGCCAGCAGCTCCCAGGGTCAGGGCACTGAAGCTTTCTTT | CASSSQGQGTEAFF | TRBJ1-1 | 14 | TRBV5-1 | . | .
TGTGCCAGCAGCCAGCAGCTCGGTACGCAGTATTTT | CASSQQLGTQYF | TRBJ2-3 | 12 | TRBV3-1 | many | .
TGTGCCATCACCTGGGACATGAATTTTGGCTACACCTTC | CAITWDMNFGYTF | TRBJ1-2 | 13 | TRBV10-3 | many | .
TGTGCCATCAGTGATAGTAGAGGGACTCCTTACAATGAGCAGTTCTTC | CAISDSRGTPYNEQFF | TRBJ2-1 | 16 | TRBV10-3 | . | .
TGCGCCAGCAGCTTGACCACAGGGCGGGAGACCCAGTACTTC | CASSLTTGRETQYF | TRBJ2-5 | 14 | TRBV5-1 | . | .
TGCAGTGCTAGGCGGCCCACGTCCTACAATGAGCAGTTCTTC | CSARRPTSYNEQFF | TRBJ2-1 | 14 | TRBV20-1 | many | .
TGTGCCAGCAGTTACTCGCCAGGCTCGAACACTGAAGCTTTCTTT | CASSYSPGSNTEAFF | TRBJ1-1 | 15 | TRBV6-5 | many | .
TGTGCCATCAGTGAGCCGAGCCGGACTAGCGGGGGCGATGAGCAGTTCTTC | CAISEPSRTSGGDEQFF | TRBJ2-1 | 17 | TRBV10-3 | many | TRBD2
TGTGCCAGCATCTCCCGGGGGCATGAGCAGTTCTTC | CASISRGHEQFF | TRBJ2-1 | 12 | TRBV12-3/TRBV12-4 | many | .
TGCGCCAGCAGCTTGGCCGGGACAGGGCTATCAGATACGCAGTATTTT | CASSLAGTGLSDTQYF | TRBJ2-3 | 16 | TRBV5-1 | few | TRBD1
TGTGCCAGCAGTTACAAGTGGGCCGTGGGAAAGACCCAGTACTTC | CASSYKWAVGKTQYF | TRBJ2-5 | 15 | TRBV11-2 | . | .
TGTGCCAGCAGTACCCTCCAGCGGGAGCCCGGGGAGCTGTTTTTT | CASSTLQREPGELFF | TRBJ2-2 | 15 | TRBV6-2/TRBV6-3 | . | TRBD2
TGTGCCAGCAATCCCTTCGGACGGGAGACCCAGTACTTC | CASNPFGRETQYF | TRBJ2-5 | 13 | TRBV12-3/TRBV12-4 | many | .
TGTGCCAGCAGCCGGACAGGGGTTGGAAACACCATATATTTT | CASSRTGVGNTIYF | TRBJ1-3 | 14 | TRBV11-2 | few | TRBD1
TGTGCCAGCAGCTTAGATCTAGCGGGAGGCTCCGGTGAGCAGTTCTTC | CASSLDLAGGSGEQFF | TRBJ2-1 | 16 | TRBV11-2 | once | TRBD2